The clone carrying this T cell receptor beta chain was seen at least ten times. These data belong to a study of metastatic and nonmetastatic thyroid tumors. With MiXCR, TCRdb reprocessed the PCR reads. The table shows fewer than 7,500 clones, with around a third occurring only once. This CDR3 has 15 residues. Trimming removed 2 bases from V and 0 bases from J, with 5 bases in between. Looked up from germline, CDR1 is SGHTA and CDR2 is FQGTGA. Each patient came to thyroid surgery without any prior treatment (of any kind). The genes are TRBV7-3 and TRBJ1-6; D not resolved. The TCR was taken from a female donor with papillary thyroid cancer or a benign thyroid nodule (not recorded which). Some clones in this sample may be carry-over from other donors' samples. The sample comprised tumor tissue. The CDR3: CASSLLSSYNSPLHF. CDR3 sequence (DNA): TGTGCCAGCAGCTTACTGAGCTCCTATAATTCACCCCTCCACTTT.